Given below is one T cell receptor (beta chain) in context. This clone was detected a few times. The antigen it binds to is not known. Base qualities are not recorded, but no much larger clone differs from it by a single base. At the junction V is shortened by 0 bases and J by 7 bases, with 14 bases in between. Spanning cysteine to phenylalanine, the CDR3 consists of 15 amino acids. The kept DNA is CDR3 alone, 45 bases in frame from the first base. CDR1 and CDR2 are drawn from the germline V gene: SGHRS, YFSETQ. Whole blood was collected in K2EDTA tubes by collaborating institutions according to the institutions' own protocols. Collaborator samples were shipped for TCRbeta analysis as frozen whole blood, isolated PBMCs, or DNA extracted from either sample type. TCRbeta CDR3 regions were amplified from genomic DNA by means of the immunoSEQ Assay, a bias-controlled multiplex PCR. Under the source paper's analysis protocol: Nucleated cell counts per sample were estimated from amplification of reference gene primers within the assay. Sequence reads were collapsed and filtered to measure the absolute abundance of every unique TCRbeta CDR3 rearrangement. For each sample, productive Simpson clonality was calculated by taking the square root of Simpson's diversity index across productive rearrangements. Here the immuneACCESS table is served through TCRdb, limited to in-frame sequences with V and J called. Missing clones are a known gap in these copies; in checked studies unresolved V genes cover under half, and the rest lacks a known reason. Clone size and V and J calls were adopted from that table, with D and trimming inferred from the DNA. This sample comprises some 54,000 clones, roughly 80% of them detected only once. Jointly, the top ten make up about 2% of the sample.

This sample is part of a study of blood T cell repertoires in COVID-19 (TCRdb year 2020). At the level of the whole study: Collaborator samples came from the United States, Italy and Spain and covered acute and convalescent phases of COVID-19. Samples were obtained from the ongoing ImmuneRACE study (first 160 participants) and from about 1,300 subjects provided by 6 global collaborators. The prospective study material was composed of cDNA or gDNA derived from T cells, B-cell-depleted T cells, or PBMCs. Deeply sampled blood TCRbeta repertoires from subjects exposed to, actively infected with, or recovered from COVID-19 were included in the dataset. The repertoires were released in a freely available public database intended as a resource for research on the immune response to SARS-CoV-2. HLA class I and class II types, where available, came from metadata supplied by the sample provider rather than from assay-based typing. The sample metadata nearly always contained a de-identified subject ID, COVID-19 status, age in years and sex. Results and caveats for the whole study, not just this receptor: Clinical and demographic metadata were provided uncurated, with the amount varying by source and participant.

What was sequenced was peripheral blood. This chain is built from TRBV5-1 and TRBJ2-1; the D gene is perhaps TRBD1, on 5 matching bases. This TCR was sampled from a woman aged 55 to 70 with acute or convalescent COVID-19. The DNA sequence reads TGCGCCAGCAGCTTGGTTGTGGGGCCCGAAAATGAGCAGTTCTTC. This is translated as CASSLVVGPENEQFF.